A single sample is the source of the 8 T cell receptor beta chains below, sequenced in a study of blood T cell repertoires in COVID-19. The table came from immunoSEQ multiplex PCR; TCRdb's copy has only in-frame clones and leaves some out. The sample lists around 250,000 clones, about four fifths occurring once. Sequencing was performed on peripheral blood. These receptor sequences come from a man older than 75 with acute or convalescent COVID-19.

This clone turned up a few times. The J gene is TRBJ2-2, the V gene TRBV19; possible D gene TRBD2, 5 bases. Germline loops: CDR1 LNHDA, CDR2 SQIVND (reference sequence). V was clipped by 2 bases and J by 6 bases, with 13 bases between them. CDR3 size: 15 residues. This CDR3 reads CASSINTGVPGELFF. For the CDR3, the DNA is TGTGCCAGTAGTATAAATACCGGGGTACCCGGGGAGCTGTTTTTT.

The chain uses TRBV10-3 and TRBJ1-2; TRBD1 agrees at 7 bases. Per germline, CDR1 ENHRY and CDR2 SYGVKD. V dropped 3 bases and J dropped 0; count of bases not matched to a gene: 13. The CDR3 runs to 18 residues. The CDR3 DNA follows: TGTGCCATCAGTGAATCTAGGAGACAGGGCGTAACTAACTATGGCTACACCTTC. Translating gives CAISESRRQGVTNYGYTF.

The chain recombines TRBV5-1 with TRBJ2-7; 8 nucleotides agree with TRBD1. After removal of 1 base from V and 1 base from J, the junction contained 7 bases not matched to a gene. Germline V gene data show CDR1 as SGHRS and CDR2 as YFSETQ. The CDR3 extends over 16 amino acids. CDR3 sequence (DNA): TGCGCCAGCAGCTTGACACAGGGGGTAGTGTCCTACGAGCAGTACTTC. Protein product: CASSLTQGVVSYEQYF.

The chain links TRBV10-3 to TRBJ1-2, with D uncertain. There are 15 residues in the CDR3. The germline V gene has CDR1 ENHRY and CDR2 SYGVKD. The germline V and J ends were trimmed by 2 bases and 0 bases, with 10 bases remaining between them. The CDR3 DNA is TGTGCCATCAGTGAGAATAACATCCCTAACTATGGCTACACCTTC. It translates to CAISENNIPNYGYTF.

In this sample, this clone turned up a few times. The chain has TRBV27 and TRBJ2-7; TRBD2 matches at 8 bases. CDR1 is MNHEY and CDR2 is SMNVEV in the germline V gene (reference sequence). The CDR3 spans 13 residues. The J segment lost 4 bases and the V segment lost 2 bases, leaving 1 base of the junction unmatched. The CDR3 DNA is TGTGCCAGCAGTTTAGCGGGGGGATACGAGCAGTACTTC. Translating gives CASSLAGGYEQYF.

The chain employs TRBV6-2 or TRBV6-3 and TRBJ1-5, with 9 bases that match TRBD1. Germline loops: CDR1 MNHEY, CDR2 SVGEGT. Germline trimming cut 5 bases from V and 3 bases from J; bases unmatched to any gene: 5. CDR3 length: 15 residues. The DNA of the CDR3 is TGTGCCAGCAGTCGGACAGGGGCGGCCAATCAGCCCCAGCATTTT. Its translation is CASSRTGAANQPQHF.

This rearrangement joins TRBV3-1 (or the pseudogene TRBV3-2) to TRBJ2-1; maybe TRBD2 (5 bases). CDR1 is LGHDT, CDR2 YNNKEL, per germline (reference sequence). This CDR3 spans 14 amino acids. V was cut by 2 bases and J by 5 bases, with 10 bases left in between. In nucleotides, the CDR3 is TGTGCCAGCAGCCAAATAGCGCTAGACAATGAGCAGTTCTTC. Amino acid sequence: CASSQIALDNEQFF.

In this sample, this clone turned up a few times. The chain combines TRBV6-1 with TRBJ1-5, with D perhaps matching TRBD1 (6 bases). Per the germline V gene, CDR1 is MNHNS and CDR2 is SASEGT. V lost 0 bases and J 6 bases, leaving 12 bases between the germline ends. The CDR3 is 15 residues long. CDR3 residues: CASSEAGGGVQPQHF. CDR3 nucleotides: TGTGCCAGCAGTGAAGCAGGGGGTGGTGTTCAGCCCCAGCATTTT.